Given below is one T cell receptor beta chain in context. These data come from a study of technical replicates of blood from several donors. Generated by immunoSEQ multiplex PCR, the TCRdb table keeps only in-frame clones and is missing some. The top ten clones hold about 0.28% of a sample with 60,000 to 75,000 clones, 95% to 97% of them seen once. The length of the CDR3 is 17 residues. Between the trimmed V and J ends, which lost 0 bases and 4 bases, there was a span of 19 bases. Per the germline V gene, CDR1 is SGDLS and CDR2 is YYNGEE. This TCR was sampled from a human donor in good health. The chain has TRBV9 and TRBJ1-2; D unclear. Source material: T cells isolated from PBMCs. CDR3 nucleotide sequence: TGTGCCAGCAGCGTAGAGGCTCGCGGGCCTTCCGGCTATGGCTACACCTTC. Amino acid sequence: CASSVEARGPSGYGYTF.